Included here is one T cell receptor (beta chain) sequence, with context. Its specificity is unknown. Peripheral blood came from all dose cohorts at three timepoints. CDR1 and CDR2 from the germline V gene are MNHEY and SVGAGI. V lost 7 bases to trimming and J lost 2 bases, with 15 bases between them. CDR3 length equals 14 residues. Libraries were prepared by immunoSEQ multiplex PCR; TCRdb keeps only in-frame clonotypes and omits some of them. Of 55,000 to 85,000 clones detected, 85% appear once; the ten largest clones hold around 0.68%. This entry is derived from a study of OX40 agonist ivuxolimab in advanced cancers. General study findings and limits: The study found that CD8+ T cells averaged more expanded clones than CD4+.

The source was CD4+ or CD8+ T cells sorted from blood, collected in a trial of the OX40 agonist ivuxolimab. The chain is built from TRBV6-5 and TRBJ2-7, with a possible D match to TRBD1 (6 bases). This clonotype originated in an adult with an advanced solid tumor such as melanoma, head and neck, liver or kidney cancer. CDR3 amino acids: CASKTWGPPYEQYF. CDR3 nucleotides: TGTGCCAGCAAAACCTGGGGGCCCCCCTACGAGCAGTACTTC.